Shown below are 15 T cell receptor beta chains from a single sample sequenced in a study of blood T cell repertoires in COVID-19. TCRdb keeps only in-frame clones here, not all; method: immunoSEQ multiplex PCR. The sample records some 300,000 clones, around nine tenths being singletons. The material sequenced was peripheral blood. The receptor set was obtained from a man between 65 and 85 years old with acute or convalescent COVID-19.

The chain carries TRBV29-1 and TRBJ2-3, with TRBD1 matching over 7 bases. J lost 6 bases, V lost 3 bases, and 6 bases had no gene match. The CDR3 consists of 13 residues. From germline, CDR1 is SQVTM and CDR2 ANQGSEA. The CDR3 coding sequence is TGCAGCGTTGAGAACAGGGGTTCGGATACGCAGTATTTT. Translated: CSVENRGSDTQYF.

The CDR3 DNA sequence: TGTGCCAGCAGCCAACGGGGTCAAGAGACCCAGTACTTC. It translates to CASSQRGQETQYF. This chain uses TRBV3-1 (or the pseudogene TRBV3-2) with TRBJ2-5, with D possibly matching TRBD2 (5 bases). Germline V lookup: CDR1 LGHDT, CDR2 YNNKEL (reference sequence). V lost 2 bases to trimming and J lost 2 bases, with 6 bases between them. CDR3 length: 13 amino acids.

In its sample, this clone was seen once. This sequence joins TRBV6-5 and TRBJ2-3, with D maybe TRBD2 (6 bases). The V gene lost 7 bases and the J gene lost 2 bases, with 13 bases spanning the gap. This CDR3 comprises 14 residues. Germline-derived CDR1 and CDR2 are MNHEY and SVGAGI. The CDR3: CASTNRDSTDTQYF. The DNA of the CDR3 is TGTGCCAGCACAAACCGGGACTCCACAGATACGCAGTATTTT.

The V gene is TRBV4-2, the J gene TRBJ1-2; D is unclear. The V and J ends lost 4 bases and 6 bases respectively, with 18 bases between them. Germline V gene lookup returns CDR1 LGHNA and CDR2 YNFKEQ. There are 15 residues in the CDR3. The CDR3 DNA follows: TGTGCCAGCAGCCCCACCTCGGAGAGGTTAGATGGCTACACCTTC. It translates to CASSPTSERLDGYTF.

V gene TRBV2 combines with J gene TRBJ1-2; 8 positions match TRBD1. V shed 6 bases and J 6 bases; nucleotides not matched to a gene: 6. Looked up from germline, CDR1 is SNHLY and CDR2 is FYNNEI. The CDR3 has 13 amino acids. The CDR3 DNA is TGTGCCAGCAGGTCAGGGGGCGCGGATGGCTACACCTTC. This gives the protein CASRSGGADGYTF. The full variable domain, completed using reference TRBV2 and TRBJ1-2, is EPEVTQTPSHQVTQMGQEVILRCVPISNHLYFYWYRQILGQKVEFLVSFYNNEISEKSEIFDDQFSVERPDGSNFTLKIRSTKLEDSAMYFCASRSGGADGYTFGSGTRLTVV.

The V gene is TRBV4-2, the J gene TRBJ1-1, with 9 bases that match TRBD1. The CDR3 runs 17 residues. Per germline, CDR1 LGHNA and CDR2 YNFKEQ. After removal of 0 bases from V and 1 base from J, the junction contained 6 bases not matched to a gene. CDR3 sequence: CASSQESNRGPNTEAFF. The CDR3, as DNA: TGTGCCAGCAGCCAAGAGTCTAACAGGGGGCCGAACACTGAAGCTTTCTTT.

CDR3 DNA: TGTGCCAGTAGTGTCGGGACAGGGGGCTCTAACTATGGCTACACCTTC. It specifies CASSVGTGGSNYGYTF. The V call is TRBV19, the J call TRBJ1-2; 12 nucleotides agree with TRBD1. The CDR3 consists of 16 residues. V shed 5 bases, J shed 0 bases, and the junction held 4 bases outside the gene matches. Germline V gene lookup returns CDR1 LNHDA and CDR2 SQIVND (reference sequence).

This chain links TRBV7-9 with TRBJ1-2; the match to TRBD1 covers 7 bases. Germline CDR1 reads SEHNR; CDR2 reads FQNEAQ (reference sequence). V lost 5 bases, J lost 1 base, and 13 bases stayed unmatched. This CDR3 is built from 17 residues. CDR3 in DNA: TGTGCCAGCAGCAAAATCCGGGACAGTAAGATTAACTATGGCTACACCTTC. Protein sequence: CASSKIRDSKINYGYTF.

This clone showed up just once. The chain joins TRBV4-3 to TRBJ1-5; maybe TRBD1 (5 bases). The CDR3 is 15 residues long. The V and J ends lost 0 bases and 6 bases respectively, with 12 bases between them. The germline CDR1 and CDR2 sequences are LGHNA and YSLEER. CDR3 protein: CASSQDGGVGQPQHF. The CDR3 DNA reads TGCGCCAGCAGCCAAGATGGGGGGGTGGGTCAGCCCCAGCATTTT.

The chain is built from TRBV18 and TRBJ1-1; 7 bases map to TRBD1. This CDR3 comprises 16 residues. The germline gives CDR1 KGHSH, CDR2 LQKENI. The V gene end was trimmed by 1 base and the J gene end by 0 bases; junction bases not matched to a gene: 5. As DNA, the CDR3 is TGTGCCAGCTCACCACGACAGGGAAACATGAACACTGAAGCTTTCTTT. It translates to CASSPRQGNMNTEAFF.

The gene calls are TRBV5-5 and TRBJ2-3, with D perhaps matching TRBD2 (7 bases). The CDR3 is 18 residues long. V dropped 4 bases and J dropped 2 bases, with 23 bases sitting between them. From germline, CDR1 is SGHKS and CDR2 YYEKEE (reference sequence). CDR3 in DNA: TGTGCCAGCAGCAATTGGGGGAGGGGGGTGAGGACCACAGATACGCAGTATTTT. Encoded protein: CASSNWGRGVRTTDTQYF.

The chain employs TRBV27 and TRBJ2-2; 12 nucleotides align to TRBD2. Losses at the gene ends were 8 bases for V and 4 bases for J; bases not matched to a gene: 8. The CDR3 spans 16 residues. CDR1 MNHEY and CDR2 SMNVEV come from the germline V gene (reference sequence). CDR3: CASSRLAGEPTGELFF. The CDR3 DNA reads TGTGCCAGCTCGCGACTAGCGGGAGAACCCACCGGGGAGCTGTTTTTT.

The V gene is TRBV19, the J gene TRBJ2-7, with 10 bases identical to TRBD2. The V segment lost 6 bases and the J segment 1 base; nucleotides outside the gene matches: 6. The CDR3 is 15 residues long. Per the germline V gene, CDR1 is LNHDA and CDR2 is SQIVND (reference sequence). CDR3 coding DNA: TGTGCCAGTAGCGAGACTAGCGGGCCTTCCTACGAGCAGTACTTC. Encoded protein: CASSETSGPSYEQYF.

The count of this clone is one. The chain recombines TRBV15 with TRBJ1-4; D is perhaps TRBD1 (6 bases). Between the trimmed V and J ends, which lost 8 bases and 8 bases, there was a span of 18 bases. From germline, CDR1 is LNHNV and CDR2 YYDKDF (reference sequence). The CDR3 is made up of 14 amino acids. The CDR3 sequence: CATARGGQKEKLFF. The CDR3 DNA reads TGTGCCACCGCCCGAGGCGGACAGAAGGAAAAACTGTTTTTT.

This chain uses TRBV3-1 (or the pseudogene TRBV3-2) with TRBJ2-1, with a tentative D call TRBD1 (5 bases). The CDR3 runs to 14 residues. From germline, CDR1 is LGHDT and CDR2 YNNKEL (reference sequence). V was trimmed by 7 bases and J by 1 base, leaving 11 bases between them. The CDR3 DNA reads as TGTGCCAGCACTGATGCAGGGTCCTACAATGAGCAGTTCTTC. It encodes CASTDAGSYNEQFF.